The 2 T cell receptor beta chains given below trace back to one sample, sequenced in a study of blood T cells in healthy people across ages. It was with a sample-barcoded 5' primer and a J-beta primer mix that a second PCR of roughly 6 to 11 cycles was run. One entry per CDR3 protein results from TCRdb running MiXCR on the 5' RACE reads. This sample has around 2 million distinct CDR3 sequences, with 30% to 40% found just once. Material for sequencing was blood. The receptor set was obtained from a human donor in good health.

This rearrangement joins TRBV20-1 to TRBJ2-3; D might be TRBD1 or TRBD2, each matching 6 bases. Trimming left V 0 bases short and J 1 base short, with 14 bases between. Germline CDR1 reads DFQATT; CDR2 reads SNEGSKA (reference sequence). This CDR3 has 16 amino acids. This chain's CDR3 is CSARDWAGEGTDTQYF. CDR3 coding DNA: TGCAGTGCTAGAGATTGGGCAGGGGAGGGCACAGATACGCAGTATTTT.

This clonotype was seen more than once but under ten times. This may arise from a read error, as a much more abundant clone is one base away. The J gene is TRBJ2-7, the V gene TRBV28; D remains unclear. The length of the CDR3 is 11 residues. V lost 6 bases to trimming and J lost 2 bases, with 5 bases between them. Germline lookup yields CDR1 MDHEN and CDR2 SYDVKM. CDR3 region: CASRQTYEQYF. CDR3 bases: TGTGCCAGCAGACAAACCTACGAGCAGTACTTC.